These 15 T cell receptor beta chains were all obtained from the same sample, sequenced in a study of cytomegalovirus exposure and HLA in healthy donors. PCR employed 60 Vbeta and 13 Jbeta primers. TCRdb's table, derived via immunoSEQ multiplex PCR, lists solely in-frame clones and lacks some. The repertoire holds about 140,000 clones, 65% to 85% seen once, with around 2.6% in the top ten. The specimen sequenced was PBMCs. These receptors all come from a male donor in good health and CMV-seronegative.

V gene TRBV4-2 combines with J gene TRBJ2-1; 12 bases fit TRBD2. Germline values: CDR1 LGHNA, CDR2 YNFKEQ. The CDR3 has 22 amino acids. The junction had 18 bases not matched to a gene; V was cut back by 3 bases and J by 0 bases. The CDR3 DNA is TGTGCCAGCAGCCACTATCTAGCGGGAGGGACCTCTTTACCTCCCTCCTACAATGAGCAGTTCTTC. Translated: CASSHYLAGGTSLPPSYNEQFF.

The chain has TRBV18 and TRBJ2-7, with a weak D call TRBD2 (6 bases). V was clipped by 10 bases and J by 5 bases, with 12 bases between them. The germline V gene encodes CDR1 KGHSH and CDR2 LQKENI. CDR3 size: 11 residues. The CDR3 here is CATGTLNEQYF. The CDR3 coding sequence is TGTGCCACGGGGACTCTCAACGAGCAGTACTTC.

The chain is built from TRBV25-1 and TRBJ1-2; D is uncertain. The CDR3 covers 15 residues. V lost 3 bases to trimming and J lost 6 bases, with 17 bases between them. From germline, CDR1 is MGHDK and CDR2 SYGVNS. CDR3 amino acids: CASSENGKTIDGYTF. The CDR3 DNA is TGTGCCAGCAGTGAGAACGGGAAGACGATTGATGGCTACACCTTC.

This chain connects TRBV4-3 to TRBJ2-7; no clear D. V was pared by 0 bases and J by 0 bases, with 9 bases between. The CDR3 contains 15 residues. Per germline, CDR1 LGHNA and CDR2 YSLEER. The CDR3 sequence is CASSQEGLSSYEQYF. In nucleotides, the CDR3 is TGCGCCAGCAGCCAAGAGGGCCTCAGCTCCTACGAGCAGTACTTC.

The chain links TRBV19 to TRBJ1-5; D gene unclear. V lost 3 bases and J 2 bases, leaving 14 bases between the germline ends. This CDR3 is 16 amino acids long. The germline V gene has CDR1 LNHDA and CDR2 SQIVND (reference sequence). Written as DNA, the CDR3 is TGTGCCAGTAGTATCCGGTCCCTAGAGGGCAATCAGCCCCAGCATTTT. Its protein is CASSIRSLEGNQPQHF.

The chain couples TRBV10-3 to TRBJ2-3, with 10 bases aligning to TRBD2. The CDR3 has 16 amino acids. CDR1 is ENHRY and CDR2 is SYGVKD in the germline V gene. V lost 4 bases to trimming and J lost 5 bases; unmatched junction nucleotides: 9. The CDR3 DNA sequence: TGTGCCATCAGTGTTGGGACTAGCGATAGCCGAGATACGCAGTATTTT. Residues: CAISVGTSDSRDTQYF.

The chain couples TRBV7-8 to TRBJ2-1; perhaps TRBD2 as D (6 bases). The V and J ends lost 8 bases and 5 bases respectively, with 22 bases between them. This CDR3 is built from 16 residues. Germline V gene lookup returns CDR1 SGHVS and CDR2 FQNEAQ. The CDR3 coding sequence is TGTGCCAGCGGAAAGAGCCGGGACTTGGCCCACAATGAGCAGTTCTTC. Amino acids: CASGKSRDLAHNEQFF.

The chain has TRBV30 and TRBJ1-4, with D perhaps TRBD1 (6 bases). The germline gives CDR1 GTSNPN, CDR2 SVGIG (reference sequence). The CDR3 totals 13 residues. Trimming removed 6 bases from V and 0 bases from J, with 8 bases in between. For the CDR3, the DNA is TGTGCCTGCTACAGGGCAACTAATGAAAAACTGTTTTTT. Amino acids: CACYRATNEKLFF.

The V and J genes are TRBV9 and TRBJ1-1; possible D gene TRBD1, 6 bases. Trimming took off 3 bases at V and 5 bases at J, with 17 bases between the two ends. The CDR3 is 15 amino acids. CDR1 and CDR2 (germline): SGDLS, YYNGEE. CDR3 in amino acids: CASSAESQGLTEAFF. CDR3 DNA: TGTGCCAGCAGCGCAGAAAGTCAGGGGCTGACTGAAGCTTTCTTT. Drawing the rest from reference TRBV9 and TRBJ1-1, the complete variable domain is DSGVTQTPKHLITATGQRVTLRCSPRSGDLSVYWYQQSLDQGLQFLIQYYNGEERAKGNILERFSAQQFPDLHSELNLSSLELGDSALYFCASSAESQGLTEAFFGQGTRLTVV.

The chain is built from TRBV10-3 and TRBJ1-2, with 7 bases lining up with TRBD1. V shed 4 bases, J shed 8 bases, and the junction held 7 bases outside the gene matches. The CDR3 spans 13 residues. Germline CDR1 reads ENHRY; CDR2 reads SYGVKD. This CDR3 reads CAISGDSLSGYTF. DNA of the CDR3: TGTGCCATCAGTGGGGACAGCCTTTCGGGCTACACCTTC.

The chain joins TRBV11-1 to TRBJ2-3, with 11 bases that match TRBD2. The CDR3 is 16 residues long. J gave up 2 bases and V 9 bases, and 10 bases lay outside the gene matches. The germline gives CDR1 SGHAT, CDR2 FQDESV (reference sequence). The CDR3 nucleotides read TGTGCCAGTACCCTTGGGACTAGCGGTCACACAGATACGCAGTATTTT. It yields the protein CASTLGTSGHTDTQYF.

This chain connects TRBV6-5 to TRBJ2-2; 9 positions agree with TRBD2. Losses at the gene ends were 4 bases for V and 4 bases for J; bases not matched to a gene: 7. Germline CDR1 reads MNHEY; CDR2 reads SVGAGI. This CDR3 has 16 amino acids. CDR3 DNA sequence: TGTGCCAGCAGTTTATTAGCGGGAGCTCCCACCGGGGAGCTGTTTTTT. As protein: CASSLLAGAPTGELFF.

The J gene is TRBJ2-5, the V gene TRBV7-3, with D tentatively TRBD1 (5 bases). The ends were cut back, 3 bases at V and 5 bases at J, with 19 bases in the middle. The CDR3 loop spans 16 amino acids. CDR1 and CDR2 (germline): SGHTA, FQGTGA. CDR3 loop: CASSFGFAQGVETQYF. CDR3 in DNA: TGTGCCAGCAGCTTCGGTTTCGCTCAGGGCGTGGAGACCCAGTACTTC.

The chain employs TRBV7-3 and TRBJ2-3; possibly TRBD1 for D (5 bases). In germline, CDR1 is SGHTA, CDR2 FQGTGA. V was clipped by 1 base and J by 2 bases, with 13 bases between them. The length of the CDR3 is 16 residues. CDR3 bases: TGTGCCAGCAGCTTAATAGGGGCCGGCGCCACAGATACGCAGTATTTT. Amino acid sequence: CASSLIGAGATDTQYF. The full variable domain, completed using reference TRBV7-3 and TRBJ2-3, is GAGVSQTPSNKVTEKGKYVELRCDPISGHTALYWYRQSLGQGPEFLIYFQGTGAADDSGLPNDRFFAVRPEGSVSTLKIQRTERGDSAVYLCASSLIGAGATDTQYFGPGTRLTVL.

This sequence joins TRBV2 and TRBJ2-7; D unclear. Trimming removed 2 bases from V and 3 bases from J, with 5 bases in between. The germline V gene has CDR1 SNHLY and CDR2 FYNNEI. The CDR3 length is 12 residues. The CDR3 reads CASSEYGYEQYF. CDR3 sequence (DNA): TGTGCCAGCAGTGAATACGGCTACGAGCAGTACTTC.